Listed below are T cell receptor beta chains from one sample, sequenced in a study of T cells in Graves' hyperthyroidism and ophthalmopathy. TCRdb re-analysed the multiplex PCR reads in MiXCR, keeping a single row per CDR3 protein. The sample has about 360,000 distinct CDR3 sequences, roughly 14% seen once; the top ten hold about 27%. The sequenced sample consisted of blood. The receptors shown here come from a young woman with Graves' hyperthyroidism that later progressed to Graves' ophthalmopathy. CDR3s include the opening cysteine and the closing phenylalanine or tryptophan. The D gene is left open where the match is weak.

CDR3aa: CASSHGTGRVETQYF
v_gene: TRBV4-3
d_gene: .
j_gene: TRBJ2-5

CDR3aa: CSQGDFVETQYF
v_gene: TRBV20-1
d_gene: .
j_gene: TRBJ2-5

CDR3aa: CASSIPGGPLYNEQFF
v_gene: TRBV19
d_gene: TRBD2
j_gene: TRBJ2-1

CDR3aa: CASSEAPPGLLTGELFF
v_gene: TRBV6-1
d_gene: .
j_gene: TRBJ2-2

CDR3aa: CASSEGTADYEQYF
v_gene: TRBV3-1
d_gene: TRBD1
j_gene: TRBJ2-7

CDR3aa: CASSFRDYSYEQYF
v_gene: TRBV28
d_gene: TRBD2
j_gene: TRBJ2-7

CDR3aa: CASKYNTEAFF
v_gene: TRBV2
d_gene: .
j_gene: TRBJ1-1

CDR3aa: CASSLSTGRIYF
v_gene: TRBV12-3/TRBV12-4
d_gene: TRBD1
j_gene: TRBJ1-3

CDR3aa: CASSELQGAGANVLTF
v_gene: TRBV25-1
d_gene: TRBD1
j_gene: TRBJ2-6

CDR3aa: CASSLVGPGTGDGYTF
v_gene: TRBV28
d_gene: TRBD1
j_gene: TRBJ1-2

CDR3aa: CAIAPDRDNEQYF
v_gene: TRBV10-3
d_gene: TRBD1
j_gene: TRBJ2-7

CDR3aa: CASSTSDKNIQYF
v_gene: TRBV9
d_gene: .
j_gene: TRBJ2-4

CDR3aa: CSARPLGEPEAFF
v_gene: TRBV20-1
d_gene: .
j_gene: TRBJ1-1

CDR3aa: CSVDLGGREQYF
v_gene: TRBV29-1
d_gene: .
j_gene: TRBJ2-7

CDR3aa: CASSFIPLGQNYGYTF
v_gene: TRBV27
d_gene: .
j_gene: TRBJ1-2

CDR3aa: CSAGQGPMSYEQYF
v_gene: TRBV20-1
d_gene: TRBD1
j_gene: TRBJ2-7

CDR3aa: CASSYSPSGEYEQYF
v_gene: TRBV6-2/TRBV6-3
d_gene: TRBD2
j_gene: TRBJ2-7

CDR3aa: CASSPDQGGSYNEQFF
v_gene: TRBV9
d_gene: .
j_gene: TRBJ2-1

CDR3aa: CASSKGSTSGLGDEQFF
v_gene: TRBV3-1
d_gene: TRBD2
j_gene: TRBJ2-1

CDR3aa: CASTYLRGGGILYNEQFF
v_gene: TRBV6-1
d_gene: .
j_gene: TRBJ2-1

CDR3aa: CAWSAQLNYGYTF
v_gene: TRBV30
d_gene: .
j_gene: TRBJ1-2

CDR3aa: CASSRGTVSPEDEQFF
v_gene: TRBV5-8
d_gene: TRBD1
j_gene: TRBJ2-1

CDR3aa: CASSGRGGETQYF
v_gene: TRBV9
d_gene: .
j_gene: TRBJ2-5

CDR3aa: CASSYEDQGVNTEAFF
v_gene: TRBV6-5
d_gene: .
j_gene: TRBJ1-1

CDR3aa: CSASPLAGGVNEQYF
v_gene: TRBV20-1
d_gene: TRBD2
j_gene: TRBJ2-7

CDR3aa: CASRGTSGRTPGTSQYF
v_gene: TRBV2
d_gene: TRBD2
j_gene: TRBJ2-5

CDR3aa: CSAPRGGFGEQFF
v_gene: TRBV20-1
d_gene: .
j_gene: TRBJ2-1

CDR3aa: CSARYSLGTSGTDTQYF
v_gene: TRBV20-1
d_gene: TRBD2
j_gene: TRBJ2-3

CDR3aa: CASSYSMGETITDTQYF
v_gene: TRBV6-6
d_gene: .
j_gene: TRBJ2-3

CDR3aa: CASSSGLAGVNQYF
v_gene: TRBV7-2
d_gene: TRBD2
j_gene: TRBJ2-5

CDR3aa: CASSYWGLKETQYF
v_gene: TRBV6-6
d_gene: .
j_gene: TRBJ2-5

CDR3aa: CASANFRADYGYTF
v_gene: TRBV11-2
d_gene: .
j_gene: TRBJ1-2

CDR3aa: CATSQTGVSNQPQHF
v_gene: TRBV24-1
d_gene: .
j_gene: TRBJ1-5

CDR3aa: CASSLQAGATYEQYF
v_gene: TRBV27
d_gene: TRBD2
j_gene: TRBJ2-7

CDR3aa: CASSDRGNQPQHF
v_gene: TRBV27
d_gene: TRBD1
j_gene: TRBJ1-5

CDR3aa: CASSLEQGANQPQHF
v_gene: TRBV7-8
d_gene: TRBD1
j_gene: TRBJ1-5

CDR3aa: CASSVRINQPQHF
v_gene: TRBV4-2
d_gene: .
j_gene: TRBJ1-5

CDR3aa: CASSSSSTYEQYF
v_gene: TRBV13
d_gene: .
j_gene: TRBJ2-7

CDR3aa: CASSQAFSGLTYYEQYF
v_gene: TRBV4-1
d_gene: TRBD2
j_gene: TRBJ2-7

CDR3aa: CSVVTGANEKLFF
v_gene: TRBV29-1
d_gene: .
j_gene: TRBJ1-4

CDR3aa: CAWSAGTGYEQYF
v_gene: TRBV30
d_gene: TRBD1
j_gene: TRBJ2-7

CDR3aa: CASRATANYGYTF
v_gene: TRBV19
d_gene: .
j_gene: TRBJ1-2

CDR3aa: CASEGRETQYF
v_gene: TRBV19
d_gene: .
j_gene: TRBJ2-5

CDR3aa: CASREQGDYEQYF
v_gene: TRBV5-1
d_gene: TRBD1
j_gene: TRBJ2-7

CDR3aa: CASSQRAEPTSGASTDTQYF
v_gene: TRBV3-1
d_gene: .
j_gene: TRBJ2-3

CDR3aa: CASSLRVLGVRGGNEQFF
v_gene: TRBV27
d_gene: TRBD2
j_gene: TRBJ2-1

CDR3aa: CASSQETHQRVAYEQYF
v_gene: TRBV4-1
d_gene: .
j_gene: TRBJ2-7

CDR3aa: CASSPIAGGGTDTQYF
v_gene: TRBV27
d_gene: TRBD2
j_gene: TRBJ2-3

CDR3aa: CASRIAGAKDTQYF
v_gene: TRBV12-3/TRBV12-4
d_gene: TRBD2
j_gene: TRBJ2-3

CDR3aa: CASSQAEGANTEAFF
v_gene: TRBV4-1
d_gene: TRBD1
j_gene: TRBJ1-1

CDR3aa: CASGSPGAYEQYF
v_gene: TRBV27
d_gene: .
j_gene: TRBJ2-7